This TCR beta chain was retrieved from a study of shared clonotypes between healthy human individuals. Study-wide results and caveats: Among donors, the sharing of clonotypes was expected to be influenced by sequencing depth.

This CDR3 has 14 residues. Germline-derived CDR1 and CDR2 are SEHNR and FQNEAQ (reference sequence). Trimming at V came to 3 bases and at J to 3 bases, leaving 1 base not matched to a gene. A remark on this clone: Its specificity is not known.

Generated by immunoSEQ multiplex PCR, the TCRdb table keeps only in-frame clones and is missing some. This sample has approximately 2.5 million clones, with approximately 94% found just once. The sequence was collected from a man aged 18 to 29 in good health. The sample taken for sequencing was naive CD4+ T cells sorted from blood. Documented subset: CD45RA+ positively selected. This rearrangement joins TRBV7-9 to TRBJ2-5, with 10 positions matching TRBD1. CDR3 region: CASSLGTGEETQYF. The CDR3 DNA reads as TGTGCCAGCAGCTTGGGGACAGGGGAAGAGACCCAGTACTTC.